Below, 8 T cell receptor beta chains from the same sample are listed, as sequenced in a study of blood T cell repertoires in COVID-19. Measured with immunoSEQ multiplex PCR; TCRdb has only the in-frame clones, and not every one. The sample has roughly 100,000 clones, more than 85% seen once. Sequencing was performed on peripheral blood. These receptors all come from a man aged 45 to 65 with active or convalescent COVID-19.

This chain connects TRBV28 to TRBJ2-1; D might be TRBD2 (6 bases). The CDR3 consists of 12 residues. Per the germline V gene, CDR1 is MDHEN and CDR2 is SYDVKM. V lost 10 bases, J lost 7 bases, and 14 bases lay in between. CDR3 protein: CATAKAGNEQFF. The CDR3 DNA sequence: TGTGCCACAGCCAAGGCGGGGAATGAGCAGTTCTTC.

For this clone: The sample has other DNA sequences that encode this CDR3 too. This chain links TRBV5-1 with TRBJ2-5; maybe TRBD2 (7 bases). The CDR3 sequence is 14 residues long. V was clipped by 0 bases and J by 5 bases, with 11 bases between them. The germline V gene has CDR1 SGHRS and CDR2 YFSETQ. CDR3 sequence: CASSLAGGLETQYF. CDR3 in DNA: TGCGCCAGCAGCTTGGCGGGGGGCCTTGAGACCCAGTACTTC.

This chain connects TRBV10-1 to TRBJ1-3; 7 bases are a match to TRBD1. Losses at the gene ends were 3 bases for V and 0 bases for J; bases not matched to a gene: 2. Germline loops: CDR1 WNHNN, CDR2 SYGVQD (reference sequence). The CDR3 has 15 amino acids. CDR3 sequence: CASSDQGGSGNTIYF. The DNA for the CDR3 is TGCGCCAGCAGTGACCAGGGGGGCTCTGGAAACACCATATATTTT.

The chain has TRBV19 and TRBJ1-3; 8 bases map to TRBD1. The germline V gene encodes CDR1 LNHDA and CDR2 SQIVND (reference sequence). The CDR3 is 14 residues long. Trimming took 5 bases from V and 2 from J; bases not matched to a gene: 2. The CDR3 sequence is CASSATGAGNTIYF. The CDR3 DNA sequence: TGTGCCAGTAGTGCGACAGGGGCTGGAAACACCATATATTTT.

The V call is TRBV11-3, the J call TRBJ2-1; TRBD2 might be the D (6 bases). Germline V lookup: CDR1 SGHNT, CDR2 YENEEA. V lost 1 base to trimming and J lost 5 bases, with 15 bases between them. This CDR3 region has 16 residues. The CDR3 is CASSLGGVGTNNEQFF. CDR3 DNA sequence: TGTGCCAGCAGCTTAGGGGGGGTGGGCACAAACAATGAGCAGTTCTTC.

CDR3 DNA: TGTGCCAGCAGTGGTTTTGGGGACACGCACGCCCTTTACAATGAGCAGTTCTTC. Amino acids: CASSGFGDTHALYNEQFF. The V call is TRBV25-1, the J call TRBJ2-1; D is perhaps TRBD1 (6 bases). The CDR3 is made up of 18 amino acids. CDR1 is MGHDK, CDR2 SYGVNS, per germline. With 4 bases removed from V and 4 bases from J, the gap between germline ends came to 23 bases.

The V gene is TRBV2, the J gene TRBJ2-1; 11 bases align to TRBD2. Germline CDR1 SNHLY, CDR2 FYNNEI. The CDR3 sequence is 14 residues long. V shed 6 bases, J shed 7 bases, and the junction held 5 bases outside the gene matches. The CDR3 spells CASSLLAGGNEQFF. CDR3 nucleotides: TGTGCCAGCAGCCTTCTAGCGGGGGGTAATGAGCAGTTCTTC.

V and J are TRBV10-3 and TRBJ1-1; 11 bases fit TRBD1. The CDR3 extends over 13 amino acids. Germline V lookup: CDR1 ENHRY, CDR2 SYGVKD. With V trimmed by 10 bases and J by 5 bases, 6 bases remained unmatched. CDR3: CATVDRGLTEAFF. Written as DNA, the CDR3 is TGTGCCACCGTGGACAGGGGGCTTACTGAAGCTTTCTTT.